This T cell receptor (beta chain) was identified during a study of Graves' ophthalmopathy and Graves' hyperthyroidism. Study-level results: The model predicted ophthalmopathy progression with around 70% sensitivity and around 72% specificity.

This clonotype has a count of ten or more. Its target is not known. Scientists amplified the TCR beta CDR3 regions from RNA transcripts. The workflow started with a first-round RT-PCR run with HTBI primers and then moved on to a second-round multiplex PCR. In TCRdb, the multiplex PCR reads were re-called with MiXCR into one record per CDR3 protein. The data show hundreds of thousands of distinct CDR3 sequences, 20% to 25% seen once. The junction had 4 bases not matched to a gene; V was cut back by 7 bases and J by 4 bases. Germline assignment: CDR1 SQVTM and CDR2 ANQGSEA. The CDR3 has 12 residues. Hyperthyroidism counted as stable given no ophthalmopathy within 18 months of follow-up. Fresh peripheral blood, 10 ml, was the PBMC source.

Specimen: peripheral blood. The TCR originated in a woman between 18 and 30 years old with stable Graves' hyperthyroidism. Some clones in this sample may be carry-over from other donors' samples. This chain uses TRBV29-1 with TRBJ1-1; 9 bases are shared with TRBD1. The CDR3 sequence is CSAGTGPTEAFF. The DNA of the CDR3 is TGCAGCGCCGGGACAGGGCCCACTGAAGCTTTCTTT.